This T cell receptor beta chain is drawn from a study of beta chain features in type 1 diabetes. Study-level background: Sorted cells examined across all samples numbered 85 million to 130 million.

From germline, CDR1 is SGHTA and CDR2 FQGNSA. The CDR3 sequence is 13 residues long. Trimming took 3 bases from V and 3 from J, leaving 9 bases between them. Every participating donor gave one draw, a heparinised blood sample averaging roughly 0.12 L. cDNA synthesis used the whole RNA isolate, giving expressed TCRB sequences. TCRdb's copy holds only in-frame clones and misses some; the assay was immunoSEQ multiplex PCR. The repertoire consists of hundreds of thousands of clones, with approximately 15% occurring once and the leading ten covering over 5%. The chain couples TRBV7-2 to TRBJ2-7; tentatively, D is TRBD2 (6 bases). Input material: central memory CD4+ T cells from blood. The source of this sequence is a man aged 30 to 39 in good health. The CDR3 loop is CASSLGGNYEQYV. The CDR3 DNA reads as TGTGCCAGCAGCTTGGGCGGGAACTACGAGCAGTACGTC.